The 4 T cell receptor beta chains listed next were all sequenced from one sample in a study of cytomegalovirus exposure and HLA in healthy donors. The PCR had 60 Vbeta and 13 Jbeta primers. The method was immunoSEQ multiplex PCR; TCRdb's version includes in-frame clones alone and lacks a portion of them. This table holds some 65,000 clones, about 75% found once. Sequenced material: PBMCs. Receptor source: a woman between 40 and 50 years old in good health and CMV-seropositive.

There are a few counts of this clone. The V and J genes are TRBV5-6 and TRBJ1-6; weak D call: TRBD1 (6 bases). V gave up 0 bases and J gave up 8 bases, with 12 bases separating them. This CDR3 has 15 residues. Germline-derived CDR1 and CDR2 are SGHDT and YYEEEE. The CDR3 bases are TGTGCCAGCAGCTTGGAACAGGGAAAGGATTCACCCCTCCACTTT. Amino acid sequence: CASSLEQGKDSPLHF.

J is TRBJ2-7 and V is TRBV10-1; D gene ambiguous. CDR3 size: 10 residues. Trimming cost V 7 bases and J 7 bases, with 8 bases left between them. CDR1 WNHNN and CDR2 SYGVQD come from the germline V gene (reference sequence). The CDR3 is CASTEQEQYF. The CDR3 DNA sequence: TGCGCCAGCACCGAACAGGAGCAGTACTTC.

The chain recombines TRBV7-2 with TRBJ2-1; 15 bases match TRBD2. Germline loops: CDR1 SGHTA, CDR2 FQGNSA. The J segment lost 3 bases and the V segment lost 5 bases, leaving 11 bases of the junction unmatched. The CDR3 sequence is 19 residues long. In nucleotides, the CDR3 is TGTGCCAGCAGCCCAGGGGGCCGGGGACTAGCGGGGGGCTACAATGAGCAGTTCTTC. Protein: CASSPGGRGLAGGYNEQFF. Full variable domain (remainder filled in from reference TRBV7-2 and TRBJ2-1): GAGVSQSPSNKVTEKGKDVELRCDPISGHTALYWYRQSLGQGLEFLIYFQGNSAPDKSGLPSDRFSAERTGGSVSTLTIQRTQQEDSAVYLCASSPGGRGLAGGYNEQFFGPGTRLTVL.

Regarding this clone: One end of the junction fails to match germline, which may point to a read error. The genes are TRBV7-9 and TRBJ2-7; TRBD2 might be the D (6 bases). Germline values: CDR1 SEHNR, CDR2 FQNEAQ (reference sequence). This CDR3 spans 12 amino acids. The CDR3 protein is CSSGGVNYEQYF. The CDR3 DNA reads as TGTTCCAGCGGAGGGGTGAACTACGAGCAGTACTTC.